The T cell receptor beta chain under discussion was sequenced for a study of blood T cell repertoires in COVID-19. About the research overall: Both acute and convalescent COVID-19 samples were obtained from the United States, Italy and Spain. The analysed material was cDNA or gDNA that came from T cells, B-cell-depleted T cells, or PBMCs.

V lost 6 bases, J lost 4 bases, and 8 bases stayed unmatched. Germline V lookup: CDR1 MNHNY, CDR2 SVGAGI (reference sequence). The CDR3 spans 15 residues. As handled by the study authors: Nucleated cell counts were estimated from reference gene primer amplification. Repertoires were generated with immunoSEQ multiplex PCR, while TCRdb's copy carries only in-frame clones and drops some. V, J and clone size derive from that table, while D and trimming were established from the DNA sequence. Here the sample spans around 250,000 clones, about 90% being singletons. The sequencing sample was made of peripheral blood. V is TRBV6-6 and J is TRBJ1-4; TRBD1 aligns across 7 bases. The TCR was taken from a man between 60 and 70 years old with acute or convalescent COVID-19. In DNA, the CDR3 is TGTGCCAGCAGCCACCCGGGACAGATTAATGAAAAACTGTTTTTT. It specifies CASSHPGQINEKLFF.